These 4 T cell receptor beta chains were all obtained from the same sample, sequenced in a study of cytomegalovirus exposure and HLA in healthy donors. Amplification used 60 Vbeta primers and 13 Jbeta primers. Using immunoSEQ multiplex PCR, the repertoire was profiled, and TCRdb retains in-frame clones only, with some absent. The table has around 40,000 clones, about 70% seen once; the top ten hold 3% to 4.5%. The sample taken for sequencing was PBMCs. The receptors originated from a man aged 40-49 years in good health and CMV-seronegative.

The chain is built from TRBV5-1 and TRBJ1-5; TRBD1 matches 9 bases. The CDR3 is made up of 15 amino acids. The J segment lost 3 bases and the V segment lost 3 bases, leaving 4 bases of the junction unmatched. Germline values: CDR1 SGHRS, CDR2 YFSETQ. The chain's CDR3 is CASSSGTGINQPQHF. DNA of the CDR3: TGCGCCAGCAGCTCCGGGACAGGGATCAATCAGCCCCAGCATTTT. Full variable domain (remainder filled in from reference TRBV5-1 and TRBJ1-5): KAGVTQTPRYLIKTRGQQVTLSCSPISGHRSVSWYQQTPGQGLQFLFEYFSETQRNKGNFPGRFSGRQFSNSRSEMNVSTLELGDSALYLCASSSGTGINQPQHFGDGTRLSIL.

The V call is TRBV4-1, the J call TRBJ2-7; maybe TRBD2 (5 bases). There are 13 residues in the CDR3. CDR1 is MGHRA and CDR2 is YSYEKL in the germline V gene. Between the trimmed V and J ends, which lost 1 base and 4 bases, there was a span of 8 bases. CDR3 sequence: CASSQGSGYEQYF. The CDR3 DNA reads TGCGCCAGCAGCCAAGGGTCGGGGTACGAGCAGTACTTC.

The chain has TRBV7-2 and TRBJ2-7; 8 positions match TRBD2. Unmatched junction bases numbered 2, after V lost 4 bases and J lost 0 bases. The CDR3 loop spans 14 amino acids. Per germline, CDR1 SGHTA and CDR2 FQGNSA. The CDR3 is CASSSRGDSYEQYF. The CDR3 nucleotides read TGTGCCAGCAGCTCGCGGGGGGACTCCTACGAGCAGTACTTC.

This rearrangement joins TRBV30 to TRBJ1-2, with 10 bases fitting TRBD1. J lost 4 bases, V lost 2 bases, and 7 bases had no gene match. This CDR3 is 15 amino acids long. The germline gives CDR1 GTSNPN, CDR2 SVGIG (reference sequence). DNA of the CDR3: TGTGCCTGGAGTACAGAGACAGGGGGCCCCTATGGCTACACCTTC. Translation: CAWSTETGGPYGYTF.